The entry below gives a single TCR beta chain sequence along with its context. Its antigen is unknown. This table comes from immunoSEQ multiplex PCR, and its TCRdb copy is limited to in-frame clones, with some not included. Among roughly 60,000 clones listed, about 86% were seen once. This sample was included in a study of OX40 agonist ivuxolimab in advanced cancers. The study sampled blood at baseline, cycle 4 day 1, and cycle 7 day 1. Study-wide points: Doses of 0.1 to 3.0 mg/kg were accompanied by clonal expansion of CD4+ and CD8+ blood T cells by week 6. Specificity for antigen went undetermined in the expanded peripheral T cells.

The CDR3 loop spans 18 amino acids. The V gene's germline CDR1 is SGHRS and CDR2 YFSETQ. The V and J ends lost 3 bases and 8 bases, in that order; junction bases with no gene match: 19. This clonotype originated in an adult with an advanced solid tumor such as melanoma, head and neck, liver or kidney cancer. The starting material was CD4+ or CD8+ T cells sorted from blood, obtained in a trial of the OX40 agonist ivuxolimab. V gene TRBV5-1 combines with J gene TRBJ1-4, with TRBD1 matching 7 bases. CDR3 protein: CASSSIGGGQGGQEKLFF. The CDR3 coding sequence is TGCGCCAGCAGCTCCATTGGTGGGGGGCAGGGGGGACAAGAAAAACTGTTTTTT.